This T cell receptor beta chain was sequenced during a study of cytomegalovirus exposure and HLA in healthy donors (dated 2017 in TCRdb). Some background on the complete study: According to a later analysis, the roughly 120 validation repertoires were produced on the same platform as the 600 to 850 repertoires of the first cohort. A separate validation cohort of some 130 different subjects was used in addition to the 666-subject first cohort. The study combined high-throughput TCR immunosequencing, statistical association of individual TCRs with disease status, and machine learning to predict cytomegalovirus infection status. The study aimed to test whether cataloging public T cell receptors could reveal signatures of past pathogen exposure. Study-wide conclusions, independent of this receptor: The study gave a list of more than 150 TCR beta chains associated with cytomegalovirus. The classifier was reported to diagnose cytomegalovirus status with high specificity and sensitivity in both the original cohort and the validation cohort. In vitro tests confirmed that a few of the cytomegalovirus-associated TCR beta chains recognize cytomegalovirus antigens. All 120 or so repertoires were used to score co-occurrence in the validation cohort in a later analysis, because that analysis had no HLA typing for the cohort. According to the authors, the approach could potentially be generalized to other disease states and immunological phenotypes. Across donors, most TCR sequences were observed very rarely, whereas some public TCRs were present in many individuals. In a later analysis, TCRs clustered in the first cohort were found to also tend to co-occur in the 130 or so validation repertoires, with approximately 95% of cluster scores above 0.

There are 13 amino acids in the CDR3, from cysteine to phenylalanine inclusive. CDR3 DNA only is kept here, 39 bases in frame from base 1. Per the germline V gene, SQVTM is the CDR1 and ANQGSEA is the CDR2. Trimming at the junction amounts to 4 bases on V and 0 bases on J, and the germline ends lie 8 bases apart. Comment on this clone: Its antigen is currently not known. Base qualities are not recorded, but no much larger clone differs from it by a single base.

Library creation used the immunoSEQ multiplex PCR assay. The original methods were these. To diagnose cytomegalovirus status from the catalog of TCR beta chain sequences, a statistical classification framework was built. TCRdb took over this immuneACCESS table, retaining in-frame rearrangements with V and J assigned. Such tables are incomplete; in checked studies, under half of the missing clones stem from an unresolved V gene, and the remainder is unexplained. D and trimming were read from the DNA, whereas the V and J calls and clone size are those reported in that table. This sample comprises 200,000 or so clones, approximately 82% of them detected only once. Roughly 13% of the sample lies in the top ten. Separate from the roughly 650-subject first cohort, the validation cohort of about 110 subjects was the group to which the donors belonged.

The TCR was taken from a young woman in good health and CMV-seropositive. The sample was PBMCs. Recombination connected TRBV29-1 to TRBJ2-3; the D gene is possibly TRBD2, with 5 bases matching. The CDR3 sequence is CSVGGGSTDTQYF. The bases read TGCAGCGTTGGAGGCGGGAGCACAGATACGCAGTATTTT.